This TCR beta chain was sequenced in a study of T cells after yellow fever vaccination. Broader study findings: Abundant contaminating clonotypes from the bulk population could appear in FACS-sorted repertoires. Reappearance after the booster was seen for most primary-vaccination clones, at 96% CD4 and around 90% CD8.

TCRdb independently ran MiXCR on the 5' RACE reads; one entry per CDR3 protein. The data show under 200,000 distinct CDR3 sequences, 6% to 7.5% seen once. The table lists this clonotype with many counts. What it recognizes is unknown. Germline values: CDR1 MNHNS, CDR2 SASEGT. CDR3 length: 13 residues. Between the trimmed V and J ends, which lost 6 bases and 5 bases, there was a span of 13 bases. The sequence derives from a man aged 18 to 30 who received the YFV17D yellow fever vaccine. The material sequenced was CD4+ T cells sorted from PBMCs, taken 5 to 6 days after the first yellow fever vaccination. V gene TRBV6-1 combines with J gene TRBJ2-5; D gene ambiguous. The CDR3 loop is CASRQPGSETQYF. The DNA for the CDR3 is TGTGCCAGCAGACAGCCTGGTTCGGAGACCCAGTACTTC.